The 29 T cell receptor beta chains given below trace back to one sample, sequenced in a study of PD-1 blockade in classical Hodgkin lymphoma. Assay: immunoSEQ multiplex PCR; the TCRdb copy retains only in-frame clones and omits some. Seen here are around 18,000 clones, roughly three quarters observed once, and the top ten hold around 2.6%. Time point denoted: cycle 4 day 1 (C4D1), after five to seven weeks of nivolumab. There was relapse after autologous stem cell transplantation in every patient, and there was variation in brentuximab vedotin exposure. Starting with thawed PBMCs, CD4+ T cells were purified by magnetic negative selection. The specimen was CD4+ T cells from blood, collected before the fourth cycle of nivolumab. These receptors came from a human donor with classical Hodgkin lymphoma.

This clone has more than one count but fewer than ten. The CDR3 coding sequence is TGTGCCAGCATAACGGGCAGAAACACTGAAGCTTTCTTT. This gives the protein CASITGRNTEAFF. J is TRBJ1-1 and V is TRBV6-1; D is ambiguous. With 7 bases removed from V and 2 bases from J, the gap between germline ends came to 11 bases. Germline lookup yields CDR1 MNHNS and CDR2 SASEGT. The CDR3 loop spans 13 amino acids.

This clone was found a few times. The V and J genes are TRBV7-2 and TRBJ2-2; no definite D call. Trimming shortened V by 0 bases and J by 5 bases, and 7 bases separated the two germline ends. Germline V CDR1 and CDR2: SGHTA, FQGNSA. CDR3 size: 14 residues. The CDR3 nucleotides are TGTGCCAGCAGCTTAGCATGGGCGACCGGGGAGCTGTTTTTT. This translates into CASSLAWATGELFF.

Written as DNA, the CDR3 is TGTGCCAGCAACCCGACAGGGGTGGGCACAGATACGCAGTATTTT. It encodes CASNPTGVGTDTQYF. V and J are TRBV5-4 and TRBJ2-3, with 8 bases identical to TRBD1. V lost 6 bases and J lost 1; bases outside the gene matches: 7. The germline CDR1 and CDR2 sequences are SGHNT and YYREEE (reference sequence). The CDR3 is 15 residues long. Drawing the rest from reference TRBV5-4 and TRBJ2-3, the complete variable domain is ETGVTQSPTHLIKTRGQQVTLRCSSQSGHNTVSWYQQALGQGPQFIFQYYREEENGRGNFPPRFSGLQFPNYSSELNVNALELDDSALYLCASNPTGVGTDTQYFGPGTRLTVL.

This chain links TRBV7-2 with TRBJ2-3; TRBD2 agrees at 10 bases. Trimming took 5 bases from V and 4 from J; bases not matched to a gene: 6. The CDR3 length is 15 residues. From germline, CDR1 is SGHTA and CDR2 FQGNSA. The CDR3 bases are TGTGCCAGCAGCCAGCTAGCGGGAGTTGCAGATACGCAGTATTTT. This sequence encodes CASSQLAGVADTQYF.

The chain employs TRBV30 and TRBJ2-5; 8 bases match TRBD2. In germline, CDR1 is GTSNPN, CDR2 SVGIG (reference sequence). J lost 4 bases, V lost 7 bases, and 14 bases had no gene match. The CDR3 sequence is 15 residues long. The CDR3 coding sequence is TGTGCCTACCTACCCCCGGGGGGGCCGGGAGAGACCCAGTACTTC. Translated, it gives CAYLPPGGPGETQYF.

V is TRBV6-6 and J is TRBJ1-3; D remains unclear. The germline gives CDR1 MNHNY, CDR2 SVGAGI (reference sequence). Trimming shortened V by 7 bases and J by 0 bases, and 13 bases separated the two germline ends. The CDR3 is made up of 15 amino acids. The CDR3 region has the DNA TGTGCCAGCACCGACCTCCTGAACTCTGGAAACACCATATATTTT. Protein product: CASTDLLNSGNTIYF.

The rearrangement links TRBV28 to TRBJ1-5; D not resolved. The CDR3 loop spans 14 amino acids. Germline CDR1 reads MDHEN; CDR2 reads SYDVKM. The V gene lost 3 bases and the J gene lost 3 bases, with 9 bases spanning the gap. The CDR3 is CASSLLGNNQPQHF. The CDR3 nucleotides are TGTGCCAGCAGTTTGTTGGGCAACAATCAGCCCCAGCATTTT. The full variable domain, with the rest looked up from reference TRBV28 and TRBJ1-5, is DVKVTQSSRYLVKRTGEKVFLECVQDMDHENMFWYRQDPGLGLRLIYFSYDVKMKEKGDIPEGYSVSREKKERFSLILESASTNQTSMYLCASSLLGNNQPQHFGDGTRLSIL.

This clone is a singleton in its sample. V gene TRBV10-3 combines with J gene TRBJ1-1; 10 bases match TRBD1. From germline, CDR1 is ENHRY and CDR2 SYGVKD. CDR3 size: 14 residues. Trimming removed 6 bases from V and 5 bases from J; junction bases left unmatched: 6. The chain's CDR3 is CAISGTGAGTEAFF. In DNA form, the CDR3 reads TGTGCCATCAGCGGGACAGGGGCGGGAACTGAAGCTTTCTTT.

This clone was seen only a few times. The chain is built from TRBV7-8 and TRBJ2-6, with a possible D match to TRBD1 (6 bases). The ends were cut back, 6 bases at V and 2 bases at J, with 14 bases in the middle. The CDR3 has 16 residues. Per germline, CDR1 SGHVS and CDR2 FQNEAQ. The CDR3 region is CASSYTGRTGANVLTF. CDR3 DNA: TGTGCCAGCAGTTACACAGGGAGAACTGGGGCCAACGTCCTGACTTTC.

The chain carries TRBV7-2 and TRBJ2-7, with 9 bases fitting TRBD1. After removal of 0 bases from V and 5 bases from J, the junction contained 8 bases not matched to a gene. Germline V gene lookup returns CDR1 SGHTA and CDR2 FQGNSA. The CDR3 runs to 16 residues. CDR3 residues: CASSLAGTGTANEQYF. The DNA of the CDR3 is TGTGCCAGCAGCTTAGCCGGGACAGGGACCGCCAACGAGCAGTACTTC.

The chain uses TRBV7-2 and TRBJ1-5; TRBD1 aligns across 8 bases. The V gene's germline CDR1 is SGHTA and CDR2 FQGNSA. Unmatched junction bases numbered 2, after V lost 2 bases and J lost 2 bases. The CDR3 spans 15 residues. Here the CDR3 DNA reads TGTGCCAGCAGCTTAAGCAGGGGGCGCAATCAGCCCCAGCATTTT. Translating it yields CASSLSRGRNQPQHF. Based on the CDR3 plus reference TRBV7-2 and TRBJ1-5, the full variable domain is GAGVSQSPSNKVTEKGKDVELRCDPISGHTALYWYRQSLGQGLEFLIYFQGNSAPDKSGLPSDRFSAERTGGSVSTLTIQRTQQEDSAVYLCASSLSRGRNQPQHFGDGTRLSIL.

The chain links TRBV5-1 to TRBJ1-4, with a tentative D call TRBD1 (5 bases). CDR1 SGHRS and CDR2 YFSETQ come from the germline V gene. The CDR3 spans 13 residues. V was pared by 6 bases and J by 8 bases, with 14 bases between. The CDR3, as DNA: TGCGCCAGCAAGAGGGACGTTGGCGAAAAACTGTTTTTT. Its translation is CASKRDVGEKLFF.

The chain uses TRBV7-2 and TRBJ2-5; no definite D call. Germline-derived CDR1 and CDR2 are SGHTA and FQGNSA. The CDR3 sequence is 16 residues long. Trimming took off 2 bases at V and 2 bases at J, with 15 bases between the two ends. Written as DNA, the CDR3 is TGTGCCAGCAGCTTATACTCAACAGATCCACAAGAGACCCAGTACTTC. Protein sequence: CASSLYSTDPQETQYF. Using reference TRBV7-2 and TRBJ2-5 for the parts outside the CDR3, the full variable domain is GAGVSQSPSNKVTEKGKDVELRCDPISGHTALYWYRQSLGQGLEFLIYFQGNSAPDKSGLPSDRFSAERTGGSVSTLTIQRTQQEDSAVYLCASSLYSTDPQETQYFGPGTRLLVL.

The chain recombines TRBV7-9 with TRBJ2-5, with 8 bases matching TRBD2. The length of the CDR3 is 15 residues. Looked up from germline, CDR1 is SEHNR and CDR2 is FQNEAQ (reference sequence). Unmatched junction bases numbered 11, after V lost 6 bases and J lost 5 bases. In nucleotides, the CDR3 is TGTGCCAGCAGATCGGGGGGGTCCCCGGGGGAGACCCAGTACTTC. This codes for CASRSGGSPGETQYF.

The rearrangement joins TRBV28 to TRBJ1-5; maybe TRBD1 (5 bases). Germline V gene sequence: CDR1 MDHEN, CDR2 SYDVKM. The V and J ends lost 8 bases and 4 bases respectively, with 12 bases between them. The CDR3 sequence is 13 residues long. This CDR3 reads CASLAGWNQPQHF. The CDR3 nucleotides read TGTGCCAGCCTAGCAGGGTGGAATCAGCCCCAGCATTTT.

This clone was seen more than once but under ten times. The chain recombines TRBV10-3 with TRBJ2-1; 10 nucleotides line up with TRBD1. This CDR3 comprises 16 residues. The V segment lost 5 bases and the J segment 7 bases; nucleotides outside the gene matches: 11. The germline V gene encodes CDR1 ENHRY and CDR2 SYGVKD. The CDR3 loop reads CAISNFPGQGNNEQFF. The CDR3 nucleotides read TGTGCCATCAGTAACTTTCCGGGACAGGGGAATAATGAGCAGTTCTTC.

The CDR3 spells CSVEEPGQTAGELFF. CDR3 sequence (DNA): TGCAGCGTTGAAGAGCCGGGACAGACAGCCGGGGAGCTGTTTTTT. This chain connects TRBV29-1 to TRBJ2-2; 7 bases fit TRBD1. Germline CDR1 and CDR2: SQVTM and ANQGSEA. The CDR3 has 15 residues. J was trimmed by 6 bases and V by 0 bases; bases with no gene match: 7.

The chain combines TRBV7-3 with TRBJ2-1, with 15 bases aligning to TRBD2. V shed 5 bases and J 7 bases; nucleotides not matched to a gene: 9. The CDR3 has 17 residues. Germline V gene sequence: CDR1 SGHTA, CDR2 FQGTGA. The CDR3 DNA is TGTGCCAGCAGCGCGGGGACTAGCGGGAGGCAGAGGAATGAGCAGTTCTTC. Its protein is CASSAGTSGRQRNEQFF. The full variable domain, rest sourced from reference TRBV7-3 and TRBJ2-1, is GAGVSQTPSNKVTEKGKYVELRCDPISGHTALYWYRQSLGQGPEFLIYFQGTGAADDSGLPNDRFFAVRPEGSVSTLKIQRTERGDSAVYLCASSAGTSGRQRNEQFFGPGTRLTVL.

This clone has more than one count but fewer than ten. The chain employs TRBV11-3 and TRBJ2-6; TRBD2 is a possible D gene (6 bases). Deletions cut 3 bases from V and 0 bases from J, with 12 bases between. Germline V gene lookup returns CDR1 SGHNT and CDR2 YENEEA. The CDR3 has 17 amino acids. The CDR3 here is CASSLDGGNSGANVLTF. The CDR3 region has the DNA TGTGCCAGCAGCTTGGACGGGGGAAACTCTGGGGCCAACGTCCTGACTTTC.

V is TRBV7-9 and J is TRBJ1-1; D unresolved. Germline CDR1 and CDR2: SEHNR and FQNEAQ (reference sequence). This CDR3 region has 13 residues. Trimming took 0 bases from V and 1 from J, leaving 3 bases between them. CDR3 region: CASSLAPNTEAFF. In DNA form, the CDR3 reads TGTGCCAGCAGCTTAGCTCCGAACACTGAAGCTTTCTTT.

This clone appeared a few times. The genes are TRBV7-2 and TRBJ1-6; D is unresolved. The CDR3 runs to 14 residues. Germline V gene lookup returns CDR1 SGHTA and CDR2 FQGNSA. Trimming took 5 bases from V and 4 from J, leaving 9 bases between them. The CDR3 DNA reads TGTGCCAGCAGCCTGACGGGGTATAATTCACCCCTCCACTTT. It specifies CASSLTGYNSPLHF. Filled out from reference TRBV7-2 and TRBJ1-6, the complete variable domain reads GAGVSQSPSNKVTEKGKDVELRCDPISGHTALYWYRQSLGQGLEFLIYFQGNSAPDKSGLPSDRFSAERTGGSVSTLTIQRTQQEDSAVYLCASSLTGYNSPLHFGNGTRLTVT.

The V gene is TRBV5-4, the J gene TRBJ1-1; tentative D call: TRBD1 (6 bases). The germline V gene has CDR1 SGHNT and CDR2 YYREEE (reference sequence). This CDR3 spans 13 amino acids. V was clipped by 4 bases and J by 4 bases, with 11 bases between them. CDR3 loop: CASSPTGSTEAFF. The CDR3 coding sequence is TGTGCCAGCAGCCCAACAGGGAGCACTGAAGCTTTCTTT.

The J gene is TRBJ2-1, the V gene TRBV4-2; D is unresolved. This CDR3 comprises 13 residues. CDR1 and CDR2 (germline): LGHNA, YNFKEQ. V was pared by 2 bases and J by 8 bases, with 10 bases between. The CDR3 sequence: CASSQLKGYEQFF. In DNA form, the CDR3 reads TGTGCCAGCAGCCAACTCAAAGGGTATGAGCAGTTCTTC.

The CDR3: CASSVSGRSSYNEQFF. CDR3 nucleotide sequence: TGTGCCAGCAGTGTTAGCGGGAGGAGCTCCTACAATGAGCAGTTCTTC. J is TRBJ2-1 and V is TRBV2; TRBD2 aligns across 10 bases. Germline trimming cut 4 bases from V and 0 bases from J; bases unmatched to any gene: 3. Germline assignment: CDR1 SNHLY and CDR2 FYNNEI. This CDR3 contains 16 residues.

This chain links TRBV19 with TRBJ2-2; possible D gene TRBD1, 5 bases. This CDR3 has 16 residues. CDR1 is LNHDA, CDR2 SQIVND, per germline (reference sequence). The V and J ends lost 3 bases and 1 base respectively, with 12 bases between them. The CDR3 DNA reads TGTGCCAGTAGTATGTCTCGACAGAGGAACACCGGGGAGCTGTTTTTT. This codes for CASSMSRQRNTGELFF. The full variable domain, in which reference TRBV19 and TRBJ2-2 provide the parts outside the CDR3, is DGGITQSPKYLFRKEGQNVTLSCEQNLNHDAMYWYRQDPGQGLRLIYYSQIVNDFQKGDIAEGYSVSREKKESFPLTVTSAQKNPTAFYLCASSMSRQRNTGELFFGEGSRLTVL.

This clone occurred once. V and J are TRBV25-1 and TRBJ2-3, with D possibly matching TRBD1 (6 bases). Trimming removed 6 bases from V and 0 bases from J, with 10 bases in between. Germline assignment: CDR1 MGHDK and CDR2 SYGVNS. CDR3 length equals 14 residues. CDR3 sequence (DNA): TGTGCCAGCAGCACAGGGTTTAGCACAGATACGCAGTATTTT. It yields the protein CASSTGFSTDTQYF.

This rearrangement joins TRBV28 to TRBJ2-7, with TRBD2 matching 8 bases. V dropped 2 bases and J dropped 1; count of bases not matched to a gene: 4. Germline V gene data show CDR1 as MDHEN and CDR2 as SYDVKM. CDR3 length: 15 amino acids. CDR3 region: CASSLRGGRSYEQYF. CDR3 coding DNA: TGTGCCAGCAGTTTAAGGGGCGGGAGGTCCTACGAGCAGTACTTC.

V gene TRBV2 combines with J gene TRBJ1-2; 7 nucleotides align to TRBD1. Germline V gene lookup returns CDR1 SNHLY and CDR2 FYNNEI. The CDR3 runs 13 residues. V trimming: 11 bases; J trimming: 4 bases; junction bases outside the gene matches: 10. DNA for the CDR3: TGTGCCGGGGGTCAGGGGGTCGGCTATGGCTACACCTTC. Protein: CAGGQGVGYGYTF.

There are a few counts of this clone. This chain connects TRBV7-3 to TRBJ1-1, with D possibly TRBD1 on 6 matching bases. This CDR3 region has 13 residues. Germline V lookup: CDR1 SGHTA, CDR2 FQGTGA. V was trimmed by 4 bases and J by 1 base, leaving 7 bases between them. DNA of the CDR3: TGTGCCAGCAGCTCGGACAGGAACACTGAAGCTTTCTTT. This encodes CASSSDRNTEAFF.